The 5 T cell receptor beta chains listed next were all sequenced from one sample in a study of regulatory T cells in long-lasting Graves disease. CDR3 regions were amplified by Arm-PCR using iRepertoire HTBI primers to build TCR beta libraries. Each CDR3 protein gets one entry after TCRdb re-called the multiplex PCR reads with MiXCR. The sample holds roughly 510,000 distinct CDR3 sequences, roughly a sixth seen once. Time point of the sample: newly diagnosed GD, antithyroid drugs for less than 3 months. Extracted RNA from PBMCs served as the source of the TCR library. This sample also appeared in a second study, on T cells in Graves' hyperthyroidism and ophthalmopathy.

Here the sequenced sample was peripheral blood mononuclear cells (PBMCs), taken at new diagnosis, from a patient treated with antithyroid drugs. These receptors came from a man younger than 35 with Graves disease.

The chain links TRBV4-2 to TRBJ1-6; D perhaps matches TRBD1 (5 bases). The CDR3 has 15 residues. The V end was cut by 0 bases, the J end by 7 bases, with 10 bases between. Germline V gives CDR1 LGHNA, CDR2 YNFKEQ. The CDR3, as DNA: TGTGCCAGCAGCCAAGAGCAGGGACCGAATTCACCCCTCCACTTT. Translated, it gives CASSQEQGPNSPLHF.

V usage is TRBV29-1 and J usage is TRBJ1-1, with TRBD1 matching over 7 bases. Germline V gene sequence: CDR1 SQVTM, CDR2 ANQGSEA. V trimming: 7 bases; J trimming: 0 bases; junction bases outside the gene matches: 5. The CDR3 has 13 amino acids. The CDR3 DNA sequence: TGCAGCGCCGAGACAGGGATGAACACTGAAGCTTTCTTT. This sequence encodes CSAETGMNTEAFF.

The sample holds many counts of this clonotype. The chain employs TRBV27 and TRBJ1-5, with D tentatively TRBD1 (6 bases). The V gene lost 5 bases and the J gene lost 6 bases, with 11 bases spanning the gap. The CDR3 consists of 13 residues. Germline assignment: CDR1 MNHEY and CDR2 SMNVEV (reference sequence). CDR3 residues: CASSGGPSQPQHF. For the CDR3, the DNA is TGTGCCAGCAGTGGGGGGCCTAGTCAGCCCCAGCATTTT.

J is TRBJ1-2 and V is TRBV7-2, with TRBD1 as a possible D gene (6 bases). V lost 3 bases to trimming and J lost 2 bases, with 10 bases between them. Per the germline V gene, CDR1 is SGHTA and CDR2 is FQGNSA. The CDR3 runs to 14 residues. The CDR3 loop is CASSFRGGNYGYTF. The DNA of the CDR3 is TGTGCCAGCAGCTTCAGAGGGGGGAACTATGGCTACACCTTC.

Only a few counts were recorded for this clonotype. The V gene is TRBV20-1, the J gene TRBJ2-7, with D perhaps assigned TRBD1 or TRBD2 (5 bases each). V gave up 3 bases and J gave up 5 bases, with 11 bases separating them. The V gene's germline CDR1 is DFQATT and CDR2 SNEGSKA (reference sequence). CDR3 length equals 12 residues. CDR3 bases: TGCAGTGCTAGGGGACCCACTCACGAGCAGTACTTC. Translating it yields CSARGPTHEQYF.